This TCR beta chain was documented in a study of T cell repertoires in cytomegalovirus infection. Study information: Public TCR beta signature analysis indicated the presence of both CMV infection and matching HLA type. Study-level findings and limits: What dominated the ex vivo response were HLA-C-restricted CMV-specific TCR beta clonotypes. Carriage of CMV together with the relevant HLA was identifiable through cumulative public TCR beta family frequency.

MiXCR, run by TCRdb on the reads, gives a single entry per CDR3 protein. The sample holds approximately 630,000 distinct CDR3 sequences; roughly 24% are singletons and the top ten take approximately 8.2%. At least ten counts were recorded for this clonotype. The antigen remains unidentified. The V and J ends lost 2 bases and 0 bases respectively, with 6 bases between them. Germline V gene data show CDR1 as MDHEN and CDR2 as SYDVKM. The CDR3 has 14 amino acids. This chain uses TRBV28 with TRBJ2-3; perhaps TRBD1 as D (5 bases). The specimen was CD8+ T cells from PBMCs. This receptor was obtained from a human donor in good health (CMV status not recorded). Some clones in this sample may be carry-over from other donors' samples. CDR3 nucleotides: TGTGCCAGCAGTTTAACAGGTAGCACAGATACGCAGTATTTT. Its translation: CASSLTGSTDTQYF.